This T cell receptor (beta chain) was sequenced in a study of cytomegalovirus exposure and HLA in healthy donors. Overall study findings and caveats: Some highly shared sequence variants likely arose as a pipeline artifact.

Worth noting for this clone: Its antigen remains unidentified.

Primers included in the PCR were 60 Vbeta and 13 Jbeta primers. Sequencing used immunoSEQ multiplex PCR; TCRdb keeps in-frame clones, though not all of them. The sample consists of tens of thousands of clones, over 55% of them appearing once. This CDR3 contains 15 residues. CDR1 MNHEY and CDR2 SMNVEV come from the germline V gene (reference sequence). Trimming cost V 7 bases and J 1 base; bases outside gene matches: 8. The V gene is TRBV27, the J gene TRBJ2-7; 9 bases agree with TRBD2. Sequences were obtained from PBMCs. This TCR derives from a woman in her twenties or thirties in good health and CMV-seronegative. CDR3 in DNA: TGTGCCAGCACCAATAGCGGGAGCGGATCCTACGAGCAGTACTTC. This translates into CASTNSGSGSYEQYF.